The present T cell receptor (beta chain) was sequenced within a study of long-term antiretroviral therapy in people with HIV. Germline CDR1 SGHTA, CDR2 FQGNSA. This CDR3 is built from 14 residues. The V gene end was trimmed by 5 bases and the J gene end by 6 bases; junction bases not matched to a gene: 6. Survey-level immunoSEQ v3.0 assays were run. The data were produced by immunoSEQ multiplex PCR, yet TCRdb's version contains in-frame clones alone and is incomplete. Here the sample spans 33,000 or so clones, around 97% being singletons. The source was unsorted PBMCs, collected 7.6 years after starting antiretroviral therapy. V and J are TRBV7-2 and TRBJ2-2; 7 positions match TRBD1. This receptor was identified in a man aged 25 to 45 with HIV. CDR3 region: CASSPRQGPGELFF. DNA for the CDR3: TGTGCCAGCAGCCCCAGACAGGGTCCCGGGGAGCTGTTTTTT. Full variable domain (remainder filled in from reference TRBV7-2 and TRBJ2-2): GAGVSQSPSNKVTEKGKDVELRCDPISGHTALYWYRQSLGQGLEFLIYFQGNSAPDKSGLPSDRFSAERTGGSVSTLTIQRTQQEDSAVYLCASSPRQGPGELFFGEGSRLTVL.